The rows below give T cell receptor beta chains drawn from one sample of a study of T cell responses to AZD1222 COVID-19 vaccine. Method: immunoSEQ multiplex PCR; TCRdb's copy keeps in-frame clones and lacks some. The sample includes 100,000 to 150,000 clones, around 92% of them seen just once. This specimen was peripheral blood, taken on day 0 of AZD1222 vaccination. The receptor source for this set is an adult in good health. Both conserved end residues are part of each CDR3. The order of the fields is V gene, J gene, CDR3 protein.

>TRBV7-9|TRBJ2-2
CASSLSGSTGELFF
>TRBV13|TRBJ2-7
CASSPGPTEYYEQYF
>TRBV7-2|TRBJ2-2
CASSPLLQRPANTGELFF
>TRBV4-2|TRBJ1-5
CASSQAPNRQSVSNQPQHF
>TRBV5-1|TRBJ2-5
CASSSLAGSKTQYF
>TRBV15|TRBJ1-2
CATSRDRGNYGYTF
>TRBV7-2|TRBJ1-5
CASSLKGVGQPQHF
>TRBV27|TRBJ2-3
CASSSYRGQTDTQYF
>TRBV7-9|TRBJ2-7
CASSLGLGQRYEQYF
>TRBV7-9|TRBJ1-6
CASSWDNAGGNSPLHF
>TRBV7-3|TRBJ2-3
CASSFGLAGDTQYF
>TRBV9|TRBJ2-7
CASSVEGQAMEQYF
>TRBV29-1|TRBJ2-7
CSAQDSEAYEQYF
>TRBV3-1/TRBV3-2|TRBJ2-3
CASSQGGIQDYSTDTQYF
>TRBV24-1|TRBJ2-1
CATSVSSGSSYNEQFF
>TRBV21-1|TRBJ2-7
CASSKERTSGLVEQYF
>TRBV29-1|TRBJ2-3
CSPMTGSTDTQYF
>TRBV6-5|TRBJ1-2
CASSYSQGRANYGYTF
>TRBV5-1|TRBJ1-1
CASSFGQSEAFF
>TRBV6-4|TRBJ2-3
CASSESSTDTQYF
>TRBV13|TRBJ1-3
CASSRTDTIYF
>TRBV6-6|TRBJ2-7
CASSHTPTSRSGEQYF
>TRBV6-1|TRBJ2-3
CASSEDTISTDTQYF
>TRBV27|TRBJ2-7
CASSLGGTPYEQYF
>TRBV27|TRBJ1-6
CASSLSIQGNSPLHF
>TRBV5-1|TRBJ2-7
CASSPIQAIYEQYF
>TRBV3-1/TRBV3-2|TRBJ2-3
CASSQGVQRTTDTQYF
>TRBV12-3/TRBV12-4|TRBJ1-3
CASIENSGNTIYF
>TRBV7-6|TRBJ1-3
CASSFRDRPSPRNTIYF
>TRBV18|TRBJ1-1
CASSPSGNTEAFF
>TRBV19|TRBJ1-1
CASSIRSQGSGREAFF
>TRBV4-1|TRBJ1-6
CASSQDHSSYNSPLHF
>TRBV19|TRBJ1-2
CASRTEDRYFYGYTF
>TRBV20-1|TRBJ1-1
CSAGAYTEAFF
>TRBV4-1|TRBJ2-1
CASSHELGKQQFF
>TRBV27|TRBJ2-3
CASSLPGSSTDTQYF
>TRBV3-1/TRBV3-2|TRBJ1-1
CASSHGGLTEAFF
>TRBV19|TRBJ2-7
CASSPAAASYEQYF
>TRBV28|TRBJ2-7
CASRGTPLYEQYF
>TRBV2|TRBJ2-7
CASRDDSYEQYF
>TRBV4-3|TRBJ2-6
CASSQDPRSRGSGANVLTF
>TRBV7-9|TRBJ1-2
CASSLGSTGETANYGYTF
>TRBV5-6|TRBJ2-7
CASSDWDRDSYEQYF
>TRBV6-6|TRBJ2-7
CASGSYEQYF
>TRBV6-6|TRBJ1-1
CASSYGTTEAFF
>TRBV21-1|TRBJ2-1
CASSTHSGRSYNEQFF